This T cell receptor (beta chain) was found in a study of cytomegalovirus exposure and HLA in healthy donors. Primers included in the PCR were 60 Vbeta and 13 Jbeta primers. Repertoires were generated with immunoSEQ multiplex PCR, while TCRdb's copy carries only in-frame clones and drops some. The table shows around 72,000 clones, with around 78% occurring only once. Study-level findings and limits: About 87% or about 30% of the time was how often most TCR beta V segments were productive, according to an earlier analysis. At a 0.05 false discovery rate, a later analysis found around 17,000 TCR beta sequences to be associated with HLA alleles. When analyzed later, the rates of TCR association showed variation by HLA locus, with DRB1 the most and HLA-C the fewest.

Points on this clone: Its antigen is undetermined.

J lost 4 bases, V lost 0 bases, and 2 bases had no gene match. The CDR3 spans 15 residues. Germline assignment: CDR1 SGHRS and CDR2 YFSETQ. What was sequenced was PBMCs. The V gene is TRBV5-1, the J gene TRBJ1-5; 9 bases align to TRBD1. The sequence was obtained from a man aged 50-59 years in good health and CMV-seronegative. CDR3 bases: TGCGCCAGCAGCTTGGGGGACAGGGAAAATCAGCCCCAGCATTTT. Translation: CASSLGDRENQPQHF.